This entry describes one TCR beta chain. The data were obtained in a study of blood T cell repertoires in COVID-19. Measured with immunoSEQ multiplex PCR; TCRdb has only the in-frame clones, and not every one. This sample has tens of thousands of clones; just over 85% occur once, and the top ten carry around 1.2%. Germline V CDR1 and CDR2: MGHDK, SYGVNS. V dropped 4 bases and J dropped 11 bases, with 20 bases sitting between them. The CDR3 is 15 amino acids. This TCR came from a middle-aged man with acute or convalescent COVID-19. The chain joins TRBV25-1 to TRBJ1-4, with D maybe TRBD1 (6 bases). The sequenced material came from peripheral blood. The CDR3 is CASSGETTGWNKLFF. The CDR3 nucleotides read TGTGCCAGCAGTGGCGAAACAACAGGGTGGAATAAACTGTTTTTT.